This TCR beta chain was found in a study of OX40 agonist ivuxolimab in advanced cancers. Study as a whole: Participants could have had prior anti-PD-1, anti-PD-L1 or anti-CTLA-4 therapy, and around 43% had some. Study-wide results and caveats: Also showing low normalized T-cell clonal expansion were some of the nonresponders.

A word on this clone: What it recognizes is unknown.

TCRdb's table, derived via immunoSEQ multiplex PCR, lists solely in-frame clones and lacks some. The sample lists approximately 81,000 clones; about 88% were seen once. Germline lookup yields CDR1 SNHLY and CDR2 FYNNEI. With V trimmed by 4 bases and J by 5 bases, 8 bases remained unmatched. This CDR3 comprises 14 residues. This sequence originates from an adult with an advanced solid tumor such as melanoma, head and neck, liver or kidney cancer. This chain connects TRBV2 to TRBJ2-7; 7 nucleotides agree with TRBD1. The material sequenced was CD4+ or CD8+ T cells sorted from blood, taken in a trial of the OX40 agonist ivuxolimab. This chain's CDR3 is CASSVRGQHHEQYF. The DNA for the CDR3 is TGTGCCAGCAGTGTAAGGGGACAGCATCACGAGCAGTACTTC. The variable domain in full, completed from reference TRBV2 and TRBJ2-7, reads EPEVTQTPSHQVTQMGQEVILRCVPISNHLYFYWYRQILGQKVEFLVSFYNNEISEKSEIFDDQFSVERPDGSNFTLKIRSTKLEDSAMYFCASSVRGQHHEQYFGPGTRLTVT.